This T cell receptor (beta chain) was captured by sequencing in a study of cytomegalovirus exposure and HLA in healthy donors. Study outcomes and limitations: The TCR clusters that emerged in the first cohort tended, a later analysis found, to co-occur in the 120 or so validation repertoires.

Notes on this clone: What it binds is not known. Other DNA sequences in the sample encode the same CDR3.

The CDR3 runs to 11 residues. Germline values: CDR1 GTSNPN, CDR2 SVGIG (reference sequence). The ends were cut back, 0 bases at V and 6 bases at J, with 6 bases in the middle. The table came from immunoSEQ multiplex PCR; TCRdb's copy has only in-frame clones and leaves some out. The data hold 200,000 to 300,000 clones, with over 75% observed a single time. Sequencing input: PBMCs. The chain joins TRBV30 to TRBJ2-7; D unresolved. This receptor was taken from a man aged 18 to 29 in good health and CMV-seropositive. The CDR3 region is CAWSVAGEQYF. CDR3 bases: TGTGCCTGGAGTGTCGCAGGCGAGCAGTACTTC.